This passage covers 13 T cell receptor beta chains from one sample sequenced in a study of PD-1 blockade in classical Hodgkin lymphoma. Measured with immunoSEQ multiplex PCR; TCRdb has only the in-frame clones, and not every one. The table records almost 100,000 clones, 80% to 95% of them present only once. No patient escaped relapse after autologous stem cell transplantation, and brentuximab vedotin exposure varied. This specimen consisted of peripheral blood mononuclear cells (PBMCs), obtained at baseline. These receptors were collected from a human donor with classical Hodgkin lymphoma.

This rearrangement joins TRBV28 to TRBJ1-1, with a weak D call TRBD1 (6 bases). Germline V gives CDR1 MDHEN, CDR2 SYDVKM. The V and J ends lost 5 bases and 4 bases respectively, with 20 bases between them. This CDR3 has 16 residues. The CDR3 sequence: CASSEPGRTGSTEAFF. For the CDR3, the DNA is TGTGCCAGCAGTGAGCCCGGGCGAACAGGGTCCACTGAAGCTTTCTTT.

This rearrangement joins TRBV30 to TRBJ2-7; 12 bases are shared with TRBD2. This CDR3 region has 17 residues. The trim removed 1 base at V and 5 bases at J, leaving 12 bases unmatched. Germline assignment: CDR1 GTSNPN and CDR2 SVGIG (reference sequence). CDR3 DNA: TGTGCCTGGAGTGGGCTAGCGGGAGGGTGGCTCGCCAACGAGCAGTACTTC. Its protein is CAWSGLAGGWLANEQYF. Combining the CDR3 with reference TRBV30 and TRBJ2-7 gives the whole variable domain SQTIHQWPATLVQPVGSPLSLECTVEGTSNPNLYWYRQAAGRGLQLLFYSVGIGQISSEVPQNLSASRPQDRQFILSSKKLLLSDSGFYLCAWSGLAGGWLANEQYFGPGTRLTVT.

There are a few counts of this clone. The rearrangement uses TRBV27 and TRBJ2-6, with 11 bases lining up with TRBD2. Unmatched junction bases numbered 6, after V lost 7 bases and J lost 1 base. This CDR3 has 17 residues. Germline loops: CDR1 MNHEY, CDR2 SMNVEV (reference sequence). Here the CDR3 reads CASTPSGRPSGANVLTF. The CDR3 nucleotides read TGTGCCAGCACCCCTAGCGGGAGGCCTTCTGGGGCCAACGTCCTGACTTTC. The entire variable domain, with the rest obtained from reference TRBV27 and TRBJ2-6, is as follows: EAQVTQNPRYLITVTGKKLTVTCSQNMNHEYMSWYRQDPGLGLRQIYYSMNVEVTDKGDVPEGYKVSRKEKRNFPLILESPSPNQTSLYFCASTPSGRPSGANVLTFGAGSRLTVL.

The chain carries TRBV5-4 and TRBJ2-7; TRBD2 aligns across 12 bases. The germline V gene encodes CDR1 SGHNT and CDR2 YYREEE (reference sequence). The CDR3 runs 15 residues. V dropped 2 bases and J dropped 3; count of bases not matched to a gene: 3. The CDR3 DNA sequence: TGTGCCAGCAGCTTAGGACTAGCGGGGCACTACGAGCAGTACTTC. Encoded protein: CASSLGLAGHYEQYF.

The rearrangement uses TRBV5-1 and TRBJ2-3; 10 nucleotides match TRBD1. Trimming at V came to 5 bases and at J to 4 bases, leaving 7 bases not matched to a gene. Germline CDR1 is SGHRS and CDR2 is YFSETQ. This CDR3 spans 15 amino acids. DNA of the CDR3: TGCGCCAGCAGAGCGACAGGGGGCGTCGCAGATACGCAGTATTTT. It codes for CASRATGGVADTQYF.

V gene TRBV6-5 combines with J gene TRBJ2-7, with a tentative D call TRBD1 (5 bases). The CDR3 spans 15 residues. V lost 2 bases, J lost 2 bases, and 13 bases lay in between. CDR1 and CDR2 from the germline V gene are MNHEY and SVGAGI. The CDR3 is CASSYRVGATYEQYF. Here the CDR3 DNA reads TGTGCCAGCAGTTACAGGGTAGGGGCCACCTACGAGCAGTACTTC.

This clone showed up just once. This chain links TRBV11-3 with TRBJ2-3; D unresolved. Germline loops: CDR1 SGHNT, CDR2 YENEEA. The CDR3 has 14 residues. V was cut by 5 bases and J by 2 bases, with 11 bases left in between. The CDR3 protein is CASSPPTTTDTQYF. The CDR3 nucleotides read TGTGCCAGCAGCCCACCCACAACCACAGATACGCAGTATTTT.

V and J are TRBV27 and TRBJ1-5, with D unclear. The germline V gene encodes CDR1 MNHEY and CDR2 SMNVEV (reference sequence). V was shortened by 4 bases and J by 5 bases, with 15 bases between the two germline ends. CDR3 length equals 15 residues. The CDR3 loop reads CASSWQATGDQPQHF. In DNA form, the CDR3 reads TGTGCCAGCAGTTGGCAGGCCACGGGCGATCAGCCCCAGCATTTT.

This rearrangement joins TRBV10-3 to TRBJ1-5; tentatively, D is TRBD1 (6 bases). V was cut by 4 bases and J by 5 bases, with 12 bases left in between. From germline, CDR1 is ENHRY and CDR2 SYGVKD. The CDR3 runs to 14 residues. CDR3 nucleotide sequence: TGTGCCATCAGTGTACAGGGAGGGGATCAGCCCCAGCATTTT. It codes for CAISVQGGDQPQHF.

There are many counts of this clone. This chain uses TRBV10-2 with TRBJ2-3, with D maybe TRBD1 (5 bases). Germline loops: CDR1 WSHSY, CDR2 SAAADI. With 8 bases removed from V and 0 bases from J, the gap between germline ends came to 12 bases. CDR3 length equals 14 residues. The CDR3 sequence: CASLQASSTDTQYF. The CDR3 nucleotides are TGCGCCAGCTTACAGGCCTCGAGCACAGATACGCAGTATTTT.

This sequence joins TRBV28 and TRBJ1-1; 7 bases align to TRBD1. Germline V lookup: CDR1 MDHEN, CDR2 SYDVKM. The junction had 8 bases not matched to a gene; V was cut back by 2 bases and J by 2 bases. The CDR3 consists of 16 residues. As DNA, the CDR3 is TGTGCCAGCAGTTTAGTGGCAGGGGGGAGAAACACTGAAGCTTTCTTT. Translating gives CASSLVAGGRNTEAFF.

The rearrangement uses TRBV27 and TRBJ2-7, with TRBD2 matching 7 bases. The CDR3 is 15 residues long. The junction had 7 bases not matched to a gene; V was cut back by 1 base and J by 4 bases. The germline gives CDR1 MNHEY, CDR2 SMNVEV (reference sequence). The CDR3 loop is CASSLWEGGGYEQYF. As DNA, the CDR3 is TGTGCCAGCAGTTTATGGGAGGGCGGTGGGTACGAGCAGTACTTC.

The count of this clone is one. CDR3 in amino acids: CASSQVYRVRGGNTEAFF. CDR3 DNA: TGCGCCAGCAGCCAAGTCTACCGGGTCCGTGGAGGGAACACTGAAGCTTTCTTT. V and J are TRBV4-1 and TRBJ1-1; D ambiguous. V gave up 1 base and J gave up 1 base, with 19 bases separating them. Germline CDR1 reads MGHRA; CDR2 reads YSYEKL. This CDR3 has 18 residues.